The clone carrying this TCR beta chain was recorded many times. Antigen unknown. V lost 6 bases and J 0 bases, leaving 7 bases between the germline ends. The germline V gene encodes CDR1 MNHNS and CDR2 SASEGT. This CDR3 region has 13 residues. Quantitative barcoded 5'-RACE was used to prepare TCR beta libraries. MiXCR was run by TCRdb on the 5' RACE reads, yielding one entry per CDR3 protein. The sample has 200,000 to 300,000 distinct CDR3 sequences; over 9.5% are singletons. The sample is drawn from a study of CD8 T cells in ankylosing spondylitis. Study findings and constraints: There was reportedly significant enrichment of clones that were disease-linked in matched ankylosing spondylitis synovial fluid. In synovial fluid and blood from reactive arthritis, some motif variants were previously reported. Within ankylosing spondylitis blood, a TCR beta motif made up of roughly eight highly homologous variants appeared to be characteristic.

This clonotype was obtained from a male donor with ankylosing spondylitis or in good health (not recorded which). The sequenced sample was blood, either unsorted or a sorted T cell fraction (not recorded which). The J gene is TRBJ2-3, the V gene TRBV6-1; no definite D call. In DNA, the CDR3 is TGTGCCAGCAGGGAACCTAGCACAGATACGCAGTATTTT. Protein: CASREPSTDTQYF.